The T cell receptor (beta chain) described here comes from a study of cytomegalovirus exposure and HLA in healthy donors. Study summary: Approximately 80 million unique TCRs, all from HLA-typed donors, were included in an early release of the data.

CDR3 length: 17 residues. V was pared by 7 bases and J by 0 bases, with 11 bases of the junction left unmatched. Germline V CDR1 and CDR2: MDHEN, SYDVKM. The study ran its PCR with 60 Vbeta and 13 Jbeta primers. Some clones are missing from TCRdb's copy, which holds only in-frame ones; the method was immunoSEQ multiplex PCR. The table shows about 96,000 clones, with roughly 79% occurring only once. A remark on this clone: What it recognizes is unknown.

Study outcomes and limitations: Earlier results showed most TCR beta V segments being productive about 87% or about 30% of the time. Presence/absence analyses took donor sequencing depth as roughly uniform.

Specimen: PBMCs. The sequence was obtained from a female donor in good health and CMV-seropositive. The chain employs TRBV28 and TRBJ2-3; TRBD2 matches 9 bases. The CDR3 DNA follows: TGTGCCAGCACGGATAGCGGGAGTGGGGTCAGCACAGATACGCAGTATTTT. Translating it yields CASTDSGSGVSTDTQYF.